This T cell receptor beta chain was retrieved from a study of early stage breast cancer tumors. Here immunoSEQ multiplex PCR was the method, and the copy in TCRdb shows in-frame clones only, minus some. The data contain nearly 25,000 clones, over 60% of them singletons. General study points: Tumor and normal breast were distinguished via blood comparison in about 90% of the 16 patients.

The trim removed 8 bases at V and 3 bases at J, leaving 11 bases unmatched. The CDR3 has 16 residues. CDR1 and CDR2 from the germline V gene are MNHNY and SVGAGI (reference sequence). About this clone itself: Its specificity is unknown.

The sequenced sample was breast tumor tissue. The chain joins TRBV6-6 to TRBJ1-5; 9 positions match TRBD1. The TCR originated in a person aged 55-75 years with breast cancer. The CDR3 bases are TGTGCCAGCCAAATTACAGGGGGCGGAACCAATCAGCCCCAGCATTTT. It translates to CASQITGGGTNQPQHF.